The clone carrying this T cell receptor beta chain appeared a few times. These data belong to a study of spatial heterogeneity in lung cancer. Background on the study: Median follow-up for sequenced PBMC samples was about two years after resection, when such samples existed. The study consistently detected more beta-chain than alpha-chain sequences.

Time point of the sample: blood at routine non-recurrence follow-up after resection. Unsorted whole RNA from tumor, nontumor lung or frozen PBMC underwent sequencing. Unique molecular identifiers tagged every individual TCR cDNA molecule. From the 5' RACE reads, TCRdb called clonotypes with MiXCR, one entry per CDR3 protein. The sample shows 110,000 or so distinct CDR3 sequences, under 14% of them seen only once. Per germline, CDR1 SGDLS and CDR2 YYNGEE. CDR3 length equals 13 residues. V was clipped by 0 bases and J by 8 bases; unmatched bases: 1. The chain carries TRBV9 and TRBJ2-2; 7 bases align to TRBD2. The sequence was obtained from a female donor with early-stage non-small cell lung cancer. Here the sequenced sample was PBMCs, taken at follow-up. This CDR3 is CASSVEREGELFF. CDR3 DNA sequence: TGTGCCAGCAGCGTAGAGCGGGAAGGGGAGCTGTTTTTT.